The 10 T cell receptor beta chains reported below all come from one sample, sequenced in a study of shared clonotypes between healthy human individuals. The protocol was immunoSEQ multiplex PCR, while the TCRdb copy is restricted to in-frame clones and leaves out a portion. Here the sample spans about 2.2 million clones, roughly 95% being singletons. Terminally differentiated effector memory CD45RA+ cells were excluded by CCR7 positive selection of CD45RO-negative cells. The sample taken for sequencing was naive CD8+ T cells from PBMCs. The source is a man aged 18 to 29 in good health. Some clones in this sample may be carry-over from other donors' samples.

The genes are TRBV2 and TRBJ2-1, with unresolved D. The CDR3 covers 15 residues. CDR1 and CDR2 (germline): SNHLY, FYNNEI. The CDR3 reads CARDRLADSYNEQFF. CDR3 in DNA: TGTGCAAGGGATAGACTTGCGGACTCCTACAATGAGCAGTTCTTC.

The J gene is TRBJ2-7, the V gene TRBV27; D is possibly TRBD1 (5 bases). The V and J ends lost 4 bases and 5 bases respectively, with 9 bases between them. The germline V gene has CDR1 MNHEY and CDR2 SMNVEV (reference sequence). The CDR3 contains 12 residues. CDR3 amino acids: CASSWIGDEQYF. The CDR3 nucleotides are TGTGCCAGCAGTTGGATAGGGGACGAGCAGTACTTC.

The chain uses TRBV7-8 and TRBJ2-7; D remains unclear. Germline V gene sequence: CDR1 SGHVS, CDR2 FQNEAQ. Trimming shortened V by 9 bases and J by 1 base, and 13 bases separated the two germline ends. The CDR3 totals 13 residues. CDR3 bases: TGTGCCAGTACCCCACCCTTATCCTACGAGCAGTACTTC. As protein: CASTPPLSYEQYF. Supplemented by reference TRBV7-8 and TRBJ2-7, the full variable domain reads GAGVSQSPRYKVAKRGQDVALRCDPISGHVSLFWYQQALGQGPEFLTYFQNEAQLDKSGLPSDRFFAERPEGSVSTLKIQRTQQEDSAVYLCASTPPLSYEQYFGPGTRLTVT.

This chain links TRBV7-8 with TRBJ1-2, with TRBD1 as a possible D gene (6 bases). The length of the CDR3 is 17 residues. Trimming removed 2 bases at V and 5 bases at J, with 21 bases between. Germline CDR1 is SGHVS and CDR2 is FQNEAQ. The CDR3, as DNA: TGTGCCAGCAGCTTACGGGCAGGGGCATCTAGCCATTATGGCTACACCTTC. Protein: CASSLRAGASSHYGYTF.

Points on this clone: Other DNA sequences in the sample encode the same CDR3. The chain recombines TRBV9 with TRBJ2-7; D perhaps matches TRBD2 (6 bases). The CDR3 contains 14 residues. Germline CDR1 reads SGDLS; CDR2 reads YYNGEE. Trimming removed 4 bases at V and 2 bases at J, with 13 bases between. DNA of the CDR3: TGTGCCAGCAGCCCGGGGGACCGCGCCTACGAGCAGTACTTC. This sequence encodes CASSPGDRAYEQYF.

The genes are TRBV4-1 and TRBJ2-1; no definite D call. Trimming left V 0 bases short and J 2 bases short, with 5 bases between. The CDR3 loop spans 14 amino acids. Germline V CDR1 and CDR2: MGHRA, YSYEKL. Written as DNA, the CDR3 is TGCGCCAGCAGCCAAGATATCACCTACAATGAGCAGTTCTTC. Protein product: CASSQDITYNEQFF.

The rearrangement links TRBV9 to TRBJ1-2; D gene ambiguous. V lost 3 bases and J lost 6, with 12 bases in between. This CDR3 region has 13 residues. CDR1 SGDLS and CDR2 YYNGEE come from the germline V gene. The CDR3 bases are TGTGCCAGCAGCGCCTCTCAGAGGAATGGCTACACCTTC. Its translation: CASSASQRNGYTF. Variable domain in full (rest from reference TRBV9 and TRBJ1-2): DSGVTQTPKHLITATGQRVTLRCSPRSGDLSVYWYQQSLDQGLQFLIQYYNGEERAKGNILERFSAQQFPDLHSELNLSSLELGDSALYFCASSASQRNGYTFGSGTRLTVV.

The chain uses TRBV7-9 and TRBJ2-3; maybe TRBD2 (6 bases). The V end lost 0 bases, the J end lost 8 bases, and 18 bases lay between the germline ends. The length of the CDR3 is 16 residues. Germline CDR1 and CDR2: SEHNR and FQNEAQ (reference sequence). The CDR3 loop reads CASSLAFGTGAGTQYF. CDR3 DNA sequence: TGTGCCAGCAGCTTAGCGTTCGGGACTGGCGCGGGTACGCAGTATTTT.

The CDR3 sequence is CASSEWRTSDEQFF. CDR3 nucleotides: TGTGCCAGCAGTGAATGGAGGACTTCGGATGAGCAGTTCTTC. The chain employs TRBV25-1 and TRBJ2-1; maybe TRBD2 (5 bases). The germline V and J ends were trimmed by 1 base and 8 bases, with 12 bases remaining between them. The germline V gene has CDR1 MGHDK and CDR2 SYGVNS. The length of the CDR3 is 14 residues.

This chain connects TRBV27 to TRBJ1-1, with unresolved D. This CDR3 contains 14 residues. The ends were cut back, 3 bases at V and 5 bases at J, with 13 bases in the middle. Germline assignment: CDR1 MNHEY and CDR2 SMNVEV (reference sequence). CDR3 loop: CASSFGPSGTEAFF. The CDR3 DNA is TGTGCCAGCAGTTTCGGGCCGTCCGGGACTGAAGCTTTCTTT.